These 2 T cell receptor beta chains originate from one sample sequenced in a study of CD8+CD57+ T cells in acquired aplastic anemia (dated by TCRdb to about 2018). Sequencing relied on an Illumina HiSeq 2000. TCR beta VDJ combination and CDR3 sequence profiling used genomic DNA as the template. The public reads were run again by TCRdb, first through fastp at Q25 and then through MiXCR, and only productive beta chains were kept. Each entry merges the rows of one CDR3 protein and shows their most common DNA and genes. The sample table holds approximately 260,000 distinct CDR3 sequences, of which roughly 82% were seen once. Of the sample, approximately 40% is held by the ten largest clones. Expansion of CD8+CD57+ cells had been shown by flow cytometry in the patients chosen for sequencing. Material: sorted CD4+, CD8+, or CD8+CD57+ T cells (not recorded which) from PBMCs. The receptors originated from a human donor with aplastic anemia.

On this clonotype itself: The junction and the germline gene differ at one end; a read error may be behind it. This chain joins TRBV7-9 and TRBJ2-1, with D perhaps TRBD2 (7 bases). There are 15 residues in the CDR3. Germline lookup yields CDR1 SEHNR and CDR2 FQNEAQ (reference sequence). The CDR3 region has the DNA TGTGCCACCAGCGGAGATAGAGGGGGGGGGAATGAGCAGTTCTTC. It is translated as CATSGDRGGGNEQFF.

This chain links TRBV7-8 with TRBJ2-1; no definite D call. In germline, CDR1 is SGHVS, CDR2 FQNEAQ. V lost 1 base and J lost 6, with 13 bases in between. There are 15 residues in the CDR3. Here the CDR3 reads CASSLGESLSNEQFF. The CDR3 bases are TGTGCCAGCAGCTTAGGAGAGAGTCTCAGCAATGAGCAGTTCTTC.